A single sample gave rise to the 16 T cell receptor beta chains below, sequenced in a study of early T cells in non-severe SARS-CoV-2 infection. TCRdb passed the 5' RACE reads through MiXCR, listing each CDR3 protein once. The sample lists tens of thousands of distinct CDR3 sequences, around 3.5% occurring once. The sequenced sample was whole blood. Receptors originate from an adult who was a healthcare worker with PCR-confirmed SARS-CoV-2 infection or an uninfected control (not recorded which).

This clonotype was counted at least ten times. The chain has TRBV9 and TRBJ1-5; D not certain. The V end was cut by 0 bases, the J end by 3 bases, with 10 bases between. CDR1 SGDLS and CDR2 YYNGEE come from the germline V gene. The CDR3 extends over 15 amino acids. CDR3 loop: CASSVGGVYNQPQHF. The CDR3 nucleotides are TGTGCCAGCAGCGTAGGGGGAGTCTACAATCAGCCCCAGCATTTT.

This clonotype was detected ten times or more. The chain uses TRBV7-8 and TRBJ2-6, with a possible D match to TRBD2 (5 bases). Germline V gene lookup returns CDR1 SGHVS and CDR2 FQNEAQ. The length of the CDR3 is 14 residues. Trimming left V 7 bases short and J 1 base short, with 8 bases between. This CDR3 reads CASTTGSGANVLTF. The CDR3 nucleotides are TGTGCCAGCACCACGGGATCTGGGGCCAACGTCCTGACTTTC.

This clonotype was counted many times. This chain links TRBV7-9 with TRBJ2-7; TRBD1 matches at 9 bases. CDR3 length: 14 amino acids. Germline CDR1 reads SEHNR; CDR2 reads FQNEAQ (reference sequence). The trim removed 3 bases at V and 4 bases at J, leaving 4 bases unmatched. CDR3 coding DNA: TGTGCCAGCAGCTTCGGACAGGGGAGGTACGAGCAGTACTTC. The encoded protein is CASSFGQGRYEQYF.

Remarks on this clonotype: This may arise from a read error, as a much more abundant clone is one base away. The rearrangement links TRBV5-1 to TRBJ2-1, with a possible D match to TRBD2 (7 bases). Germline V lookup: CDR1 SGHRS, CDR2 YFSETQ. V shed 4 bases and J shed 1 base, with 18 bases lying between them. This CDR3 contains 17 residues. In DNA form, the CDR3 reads TGCGCCAGCAGCGGGGACGGCGGGGGCTGGTCCTACAATGAGCAGTTCTTC. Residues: CASSGDGGGWSYNEQFF.

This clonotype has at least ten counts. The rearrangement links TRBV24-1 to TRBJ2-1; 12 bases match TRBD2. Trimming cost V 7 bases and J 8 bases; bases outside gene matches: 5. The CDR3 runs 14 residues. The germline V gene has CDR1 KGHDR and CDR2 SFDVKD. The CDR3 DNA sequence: TGTGCCACCAGGCTAGCGGGGGGGCTGGATGAGCAGTTCTTC. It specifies CATRLAGGLDEQFF.

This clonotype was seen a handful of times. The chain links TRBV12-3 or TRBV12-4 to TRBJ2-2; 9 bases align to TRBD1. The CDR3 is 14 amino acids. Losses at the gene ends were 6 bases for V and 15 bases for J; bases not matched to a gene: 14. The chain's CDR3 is CASRPNPGQGRLFF. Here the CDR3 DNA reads TGTGCCAGCAGGCCAAATCCGGGACAGGGAAGGTTGTTTTTT.

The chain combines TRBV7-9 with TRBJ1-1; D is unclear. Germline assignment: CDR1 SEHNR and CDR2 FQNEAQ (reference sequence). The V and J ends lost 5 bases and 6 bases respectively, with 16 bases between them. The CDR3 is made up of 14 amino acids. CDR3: CASSGSPGRPEAFF. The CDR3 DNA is TGTGCCAGCAGCGGAAGCCCCGGACGGCCTGAAGCTTTCTTT.

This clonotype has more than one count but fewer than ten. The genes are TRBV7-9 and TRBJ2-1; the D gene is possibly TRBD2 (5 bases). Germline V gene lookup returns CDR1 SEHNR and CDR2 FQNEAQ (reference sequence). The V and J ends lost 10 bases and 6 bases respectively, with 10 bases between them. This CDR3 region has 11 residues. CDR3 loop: CANSGINEQFF. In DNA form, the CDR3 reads TGTGCCAACTCGGGGATCAATGAGCAGTTCTTC.

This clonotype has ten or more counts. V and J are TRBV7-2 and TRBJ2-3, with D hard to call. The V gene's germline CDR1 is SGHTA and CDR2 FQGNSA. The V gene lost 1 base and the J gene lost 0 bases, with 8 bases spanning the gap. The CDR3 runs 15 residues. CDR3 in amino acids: CASSLGVRSTDTQYF. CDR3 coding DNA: TGTGCCAGCAGCTTAGGCGTCAGAAGCACAGATACGCAGTATTTT.

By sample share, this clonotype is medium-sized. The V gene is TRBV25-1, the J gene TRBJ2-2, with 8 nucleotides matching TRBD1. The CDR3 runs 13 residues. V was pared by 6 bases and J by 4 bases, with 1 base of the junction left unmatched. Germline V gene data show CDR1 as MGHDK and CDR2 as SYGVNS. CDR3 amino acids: CASRTGGTGELFF. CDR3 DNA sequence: TGTGCCAGCAGAACAGGGGGCACCGGGGAGCTGTTTTTT.

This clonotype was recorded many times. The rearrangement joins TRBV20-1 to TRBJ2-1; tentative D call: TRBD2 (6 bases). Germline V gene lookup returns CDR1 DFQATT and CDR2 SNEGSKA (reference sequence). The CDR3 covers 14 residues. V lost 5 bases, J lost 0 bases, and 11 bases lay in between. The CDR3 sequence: CSAVSSASYNEQFF. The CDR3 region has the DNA TGCAGTGCTGTTTCTAGCGCCTCCTACAATGAGCAGTTCTTC.

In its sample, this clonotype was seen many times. CDR3 in amino acids: CASSLVAVYEQYF. CDR3 coding DNA: TGTGCCAGCAGCTTAGTGGCGGTCTACGAGCAGTACTTC. This sequence joins TRBV7-9 and TRBJ2-7; D uncertain. The V gene's germline CDR1 is SEHNR and CDR2 FQNEAQ (reference sequence). The CDR3 runs to 13 residues. Trimming took 1 base from V and 3 from J, leaving 7 bases between them.

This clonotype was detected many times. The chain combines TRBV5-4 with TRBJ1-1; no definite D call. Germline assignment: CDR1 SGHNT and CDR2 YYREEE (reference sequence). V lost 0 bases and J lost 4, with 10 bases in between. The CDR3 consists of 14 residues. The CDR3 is CASSLEGRGTEAFF. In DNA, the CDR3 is TGTGCCAGCAGCTTGGAAGGCCGGGGCACTGAAGCTTTCTTT.

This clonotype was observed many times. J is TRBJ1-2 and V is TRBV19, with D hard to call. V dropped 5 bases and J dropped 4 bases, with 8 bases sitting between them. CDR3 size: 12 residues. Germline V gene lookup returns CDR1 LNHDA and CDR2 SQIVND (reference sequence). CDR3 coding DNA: TGTGCCAGTAGTCCGAGCTCCTATGGCTACACCTTC. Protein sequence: CASSPSSYGYTF. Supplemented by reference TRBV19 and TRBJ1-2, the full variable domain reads DGGITQSPKYLFRKEGQNVTLSCEQNLNHDAMYWYRQDPGQGLRLIYYSQIVNDFQKGDIAEGYSVSREKKESFPLTVTSAQKNPTAFYLCASSPSSYGYTFGSGTRLTVV.

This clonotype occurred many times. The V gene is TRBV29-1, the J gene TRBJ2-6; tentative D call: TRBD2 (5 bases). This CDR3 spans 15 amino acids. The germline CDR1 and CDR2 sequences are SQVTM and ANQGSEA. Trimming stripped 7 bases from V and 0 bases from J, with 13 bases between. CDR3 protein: CSAQVAGSGANVLTF. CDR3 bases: TGCAGCGCCCAAGTGGCGGGCTCTGGGGCCAACGTCCTGACTTTC.

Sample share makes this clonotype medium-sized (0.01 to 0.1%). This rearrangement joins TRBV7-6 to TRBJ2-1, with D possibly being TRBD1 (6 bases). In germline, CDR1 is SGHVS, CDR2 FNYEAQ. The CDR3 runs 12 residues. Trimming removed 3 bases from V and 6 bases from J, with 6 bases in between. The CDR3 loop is CASSLDSNEQFF. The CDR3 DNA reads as TGTGCCAGCAGCTTGGACAGCAATGAGCAGTTCTTC.